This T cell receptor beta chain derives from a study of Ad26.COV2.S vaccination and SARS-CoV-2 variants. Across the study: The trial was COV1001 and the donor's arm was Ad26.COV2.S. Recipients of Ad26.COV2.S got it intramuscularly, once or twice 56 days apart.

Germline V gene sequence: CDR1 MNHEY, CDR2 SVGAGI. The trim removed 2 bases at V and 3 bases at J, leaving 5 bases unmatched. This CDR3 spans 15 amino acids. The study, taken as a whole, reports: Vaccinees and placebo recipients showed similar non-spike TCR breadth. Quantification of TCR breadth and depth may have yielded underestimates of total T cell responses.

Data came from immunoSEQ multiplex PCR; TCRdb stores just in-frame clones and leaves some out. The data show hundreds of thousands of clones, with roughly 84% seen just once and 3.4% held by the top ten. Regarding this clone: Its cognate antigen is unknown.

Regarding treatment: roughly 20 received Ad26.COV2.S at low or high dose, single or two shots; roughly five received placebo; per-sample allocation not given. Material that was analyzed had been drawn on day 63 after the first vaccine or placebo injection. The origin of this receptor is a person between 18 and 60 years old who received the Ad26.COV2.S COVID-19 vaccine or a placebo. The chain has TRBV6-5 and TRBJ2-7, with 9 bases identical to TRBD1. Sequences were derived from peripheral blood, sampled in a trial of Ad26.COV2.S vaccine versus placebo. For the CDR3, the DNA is TGTGCCAGCAGTTACATCAGGACAGGGGACTACGAGCAGTACTTC. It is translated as CASSYIRTGDYEQYF.